The rows below give T cell receptor beta chains drawn from one sample of a study of blood T cell repertoires in COVID-19. TCRdb keeps only in-frame clones here, not all; method: immunoSEQ multiplex PCR. The sample consists of approximately 230,000 clones, about 79% of them appearing once. Sequenced sample: peripheral blood. The receptors derive from a man older than 75 with acute or convalescent COVID-19. CDR3s include the opening cysteine and the closing phenylalanine or tryptophan. The order of the fields is CDR3 length, V gene, clone size, D gene, J gene, CDR3 DNA, CDR3 protein. The D gene is left open where the match is weak. Where a row states a size, it is once, few, many or the class of an expanded clone; other rows omit it.

cdr3_length: 15
v_call: TRBV6-5
clone_size: NA
d_call: NA
j_call: TRBJ1-4
cdr3_nt: TGTGCCAGCAGTTACTCGGGGGACTATAATGAAAAACTGTTTTTT
cdr3_aa: CASSYSGDYNEKLFF

cdr3_length: 12
v_call: TRBV29-1
clone_size: NA
d_call: NA
j_call: TRBJ1-1
cdr3_nt: TGCAGCGTTTGGAACAGGTGGTCTGAAGCTTTCTTT
cdr3_aa: CSVWNRWSEAFF

cdr3_length: 17
v_call: TRBV3-1/TRBV3-2
clone_size: NA
d_call: TRBD2
j_call: TRBJ2-3
cdr3_nt: TGTGCCAGCAGCCCACTTGGACTAGCGGGAAGCACAGATACGCAGTATTTT
cdr3_aa: CASSPLGLAGSTDTQYF

cdr3_length: 12
v_call: TRBV30
clone_size: NA
d_call: NA
j_call: TRBJ2-5
cdr3_nt: TGTGCCTCCCGAGGTACGGGAGAGACCCAGTACTTC
cdr3_aa: CASRGTGETQYF

cdr3_length: 19
v_call: TRBV24-1
clone_size: NA
d_call: TRBD2
j_call: TRBJ2-5
cdr3_nt: TGTGCCACCAGTGCCCCATTCGGGCCTAGCGGGAGTAGCGGGGAGACCCAGTACTTC
cdr3_aa: CATSAPFGPSGSSGETQYF

cdr3_length: 14
v_call: TRBV21-1
clone_size: NA
d_call: NA
j_call: TRBJ2-7
cdr3_nt: TGTGCCAGCAGCAAGACAAGGTCCTCCTACGAGCAGTACTTC
cdr3_aa: CASSKTRSSYEQYF

cdr3_length: 14
v_call: TRBV2
clone_size: NA
d_call: NA
j_call: TRBJ1-4
cdr3_nt: TGTGCCAGCAGTGCGGGACTTCCTAATGAAAAACTGTTTTTT
cdr3_aa: CASSAGLPNEKLFF

cdr3_length: 15
v_call: TRBV18
clone_size: NA
d_call: TRBD1
j_call: TRBJ1-5
cdr3_nt: TGTGCCAGCACCCCTGCAGGGGGTGTCGTTCAGCCCCAGCATTTT
cdr3_aa: CASTPAGGVVQPQHF

cdr3_length: 14
v_call: TRBV6-1
clone_size: NA
d_call: NA
j_call: TRBJ2-1
cdr3_nt: TGTGCCAGCAGTGAAGTGACAGCATACAATGAGCAGTTCTTC
cdr3_aa: CASSEVTAYNEQFF

cdr3_length: 15
v_call: TRBV18
clone_size: once
d_call: TRBD1
j_call: TRBJ2-7
cdr3_nt: TGTGCCAGCTCACCAAACCGGGACAGGTTACACGAGCAGTACTTC
cdr3_aa: CASSPNRDRLHEQYF

cdr3_length: 14
v_call: TRBV19
clone_size: NA
d_call: NA
j_call: TRBJ1-5
cdr3_nt: TGTGCCAGTCCCAATAGCGGGGTTAATCAGCCCCAGCATTTT
cdr3_aa: CASPNSGVNQPQHF

cdr3_length: 15
v_call: TRBV25-1
clone_size: few
d_call: NA
j_call: TRBJ2-2
cdr3_nt: TGTGCCAGCAGTGGAGGTTATTACAACACCGGGGAGCTGTTTTTT
cdr3_aa: CASSGGYYNTGELFF

cdr3_length: 16
v_call: TRBV29-1
clone_size: NA
d_call: TRBD2
j_call: TRBJ2-1
cdr3_nt: TGCAGCGTTAGACTTGCGGGAGGTCCTTCCTACAATGAGCAGTTCTTC
cdr3_aa: CSVRLAGGPSYNEQFF

cdr3_length: 11
v_call: TRBV28
clone_size: NA
d_call: NA
j_call: TRBJ2-7
cdr3_nt: TGTGCCAGCAGTCCAACCTACGAGCAGTACTTC
cdr3_aa: CASSPTYEQYF

cdr3_length: 18
v_call: TRBV5-8
clone_size: NA
d_call: TRBD1
j_call: TRBJ2-6
cdr3_nt: TGTGCCAGCAGCTGGAGACAGGGGCGTGCCTCTGGGGCCAACGTCCTGACTTTC
cdr3_aa: CASSWRQGRASGANVLTF

cdr3_length: 16
v_call: TRBV11-2
clone_size: NA
d_call: TRBD2
j_call: TRBJ2-5
cdr3_nt: TGTGCCAGCAGCTTAGGAGTTGGCGGGGGGGCGGAGACCCAGTACTTC
cdr3_aa: CASSLGVGGGAETQYF

cdr3_length: 15
v_call: TRBV7-9
clone_size: NA
d_call: NA
j_call: TRBJ2-7
cdr3_nt: TGTGCCAGCAGCTTGGCTGTGGCGGACTCCTACGAGCAGTACTTC
cdr3_aa: CASSLAVADSYEQYF

cdr3_length: 14
v_call: TRBV2
clone_size: NA
d_call: NA
j_call: TRBJ1-1
cdr3_nt: TGTGCCAGCAGTGTAATATCGGGGATCACTGAAGCTTTCTTT
cdr3_aa: CASSVISGITEAFF

cdr3_length: 19
v_call: TRBV11-2
clone_size: NA
d_call: TRBD1
j_call: TRBJ1-4
cdr3_nt: TGTGCCAGCAGCCGTCGTACCGGGACAGAGAGGCGAACTAATGAAAAACTGTTTTTT
cdr3_aa: CASSRRTGTERRTNEKLFF

cdr3_length: 13
v_call: TRBV12-3/TRBV12-4
clone_size: NA
d_call: NA
j_call: TRBJ1-2
cdr3_nt: TGTGCCAGCAGTTTTTCAGGGGTCTATGGCTACACCTTC
cdr3_aa: CASSFSGVYGYTF

cdr3_length: 15
v_call: TRBV28
clone_size: NA
d_call: TRBD1
j_call: TRBJ2-7
cdr3_nt: TGTGCCAGCAGTTTGGATCCGGGACAGGGAAGTGGGCAGTACTTC
cdr3_aa: CASSLDPGQGSGQYF

cdr3_length: 15
v_call: TRBV7-8
clone_size: NA
d_call: NA
j_call: TRBJ1-1
cdr3_nt: TGTGCCAGCAGCTCGGGAAGCCAACCGAACACTGAAGCTTTCTTT
cdr3_aa: CASSSGSQPNTEAFF

cdr3_length: 15
v_call: TRBV6-5
clone_size: NA
d_call: TRBD1
j_call: TRBJ1-2
cdr3_nt: TGTGCCAGCAGTACCCGGACAGGGCCCAACTATGGCTACACCTTC
cdr3_aa: CASSTRTGPNYGYTF

cdr3_length: 17
v_call: TRBV3-1/TRBV3-2
clone_size: few
d_call: NA
j_call: TRBJ2-5
cdr3_nt: TGTGCCAGCAGCCCCCGGACCCGTAAGGGGTCCAAAGAGACCCAGTACTTC
cdr3_aa: CASSPRTRKGSKETQYF

cdr3_length: 15
v_call: TRBV7-9
clone_size: NA
d_call: NA
j_call: TRBJ1-4
cdr3_nt: TGTGCCAGCAGGCCCGAACAGGAGGGTAATGAAAAACTGTTTTTT
cdr3_aa: CASRPEQEGNEKLFF

cdr3_length: 18
v_call: TRBV24-1
clone_size: NA
d_call: TRBD2
j_call: TRBJ2-2
cdr3_nt: TGTGCCACCAGTGGGTTGGGACTAGCGGAAACCAGCACCGGGGAGCTGTTTTTT
cdr3_aa: CATSGLGLAETSTGELFF

cdr3_length: 14
v_call: TRBV28
clone_size: NA
d_call: TRBD2
j_call: TRBJ2-7
cdr3_nt: TGTGCCAGCAGTTTGTGGGATCAGCGGGGCGAGCAGTACTTC
cdr3_aa: CASSLWDQRGEQYF

cdr3_length: 18
v_call: TRBV27
clone_size: once
d_call: TRBD1
j_call: TRBJ1-5
cdr3_nt: TGTGCCAGCAGTCCGCGGACAGGGGGCCCTAATAGCAATCAGCCCCAGCATTTT
cdr3_aa: CASSPRTGGPNSNQPQHF

cdr3_length: 17
v_call: TRBV5-1
clone_size: NA
d_call: NA
j_call: TRBJ2-7
cdr3_nt: TGCGCCAGCAGCCCGGTTGCATCGAGGCAGCGAGCCTACGAGCAGTACTTC
cdr3_aa: CASSPVASRQRAYEQYF

cdr3_length: 16
v_call: TRBV24-1
clone_size: NA
d_call: TRBD2
j_call: TRBJ2-2
cdr3_nt: TGTGCCACCAGTGACGCCGGGACTAGCGGGAGATGGGAGCTGTTTTTT
cdr3_aa: CATSDAGTSGRWELFF

cdr3_length: 13
v_call: TRBV3-1/TRBV3-2
clone_size: NA
d_call: NA
j_call: TRBJ1-3
cdr3_nt: TGTGCCAGCAGCCAAAAATCGGGAAACACCATATATTTT
cdr3_aa: CASSQKSGNTIYF

cdr3_length: 16
v_call: TRBV11-2
clone_size: NA
d_call: TRBD2
j_call: TRBJ2-7
cdr3_nt: TGTGCCAGCAGCTCTAGAGGACTAGTCGGCTCCTACGAGCAGTACTTC
cdr3_aa: CASSSRGLVGSYEQYF

cdr3_length: 14
v_call: TRBV6-6
clone_size: NA
d_call: NA
j_call: TRBJ2-3
cdr3_nt: TGTGCCAGCAAGGACTACGGCTCTAGAGATACGCAGTATTTT
cdr3_aa: CASKDYGSRDTQYF

cdr3_length: 17
v_call: TRBV27
clone_size: NA
d_call: NA
j_call: TRBJ1-2
cdr3_nt: TGTGCCACCACCAGGTCCTACCGGGATCTCGCTTACTATGGCTACACCTTC
cdr3_aa: CATTRSYRDLAYYGYTF

cdr3_length: 14
v_call: TRBV5-1
clone_size: NA
d_call: NA
j_call: TRBJ2-5
cdr3_nt: TGCGCCAGCAGCAAGCAACCCTCGTCCGAGACCCAGTACTTC
cdr3_aa: CASSKQPSSETQYF

cdr3_length: 15
v_call: TRBV7-8
clone_size: NA
d_call: TRBD1
j_call: TRBJ2-5
cdr3_nt: TGTGCCAGCAGCGTCGGGACAGAGTACCAAGAGACCCAGTACTTC
cdr3_aa: CASSVGTEYQETQYF

cdr3_length: 16
v_call: TRBV18
clone_size: NA
d_call: TRBD1
j_call: TRBJ2-7
cdr3_nt: TGTGCCAGCTCACCATCAAGAGGACAGGTGTACTACGAGCAGTACTTC
cdr3_aa: CASSPSRGQVYYEQYF

cdr3_length: 15
v_call: TRBV6-5
clone_size: NA
d_call: NA
j_call: TRBJ1-6
cdr3_nt: TGTGCCAGCAGTTATGACAGGATGCGCAATTCACCCCTCCACTTT
cdr3_aa: CASSYDRMRNSPLHF

cdr3_length: 15
v_call: TRBV7-2
clone_size: NA
d_call: NA
j_call: TRBJ1-3
cdr3_nt: TGTGCCAGCAGCTTCGACTGGAGCTCTGGAAACACCATATATTTT
cdr3_aa: CASSFDWSSGNTIYF

cdr3_length: 16
v_call: TRBV4-2
clone_size: NA
d_call: TRBD1
j_call: TRBJ1-4
cdr3_nt: TGTGCCAGCAGCCCAGGACAGGGGGCAACTAATGAAAAACTGTTTTTT
cdr3_aa: CASSPGQGATNEKLFF

cdr3_length: 18
v_call: TRBV27
clone_size: NA
d_call: NA
j_call: TRBJ2-6
cdr3_nt: TGTGCCAGCAGTTCCCCCCACCGACAGAGCTCTGGGGCCAACGTCCTGACTTTC
cdr3_aa: CASSSPHRQSSGANVLTF

cdr3_length: 18
v_call: TRBV11-2
clone_size: many
d_call: NA
j_call: TRBJ2-2
cdr3_nt: TGTGCCAGCAGCTTTTACAGGGGTCAGGGGGGGAACACCGGGGAGCTGTTTTTT
cdr3_aa: CASSFYRGQGGNTGELFF

cdr3_length: 16
v_call: TRBV19
clone_size: NA
d_call: TRBD1
j_call: TRBJ2-6
cdr3_nt: TGTGCCAGTAGTCGGACAGGGGAAGGTGGGGCCAACGTCCTGACTTTC
cdr3_aa: CASSRTGEGGANVLTF

cdr3_length: 16
v_call: TRBV4-2
clone_size: many
d_call: NA
j_call: TRBJ2-7
cdr3_nt: TGTGCCAGCAGCCAATTGACAGGGGAGGGGACCTACGAGCAGTACTTC
cdr3_aa: CASSQLTGEGTYEQYF

cdr3_length: 17
v_call: TRBV30
clone_size: NA
d_call: TRBD2
j_call: TRBJ2-7
cdr3_nt: TGTGCCTGGAGGGGGTACACTAGCGGGAGGGGGTCCTACGAGCAGTACTTC
cdr3_aa: CAWRGYTSGRGSYEQYF

cdr3_length: 16
v_call: TRBV5-1
clone_size: NA
d_call: NA
j_call: TRBJ2-1
cdr3_nt: TGCGCCAGCAGCCCTGGACAGATGAGCTCCTACAATGAGCAGTTCTTC
cdr3_aa: CASSPGQMSSYNEQFF

cdr3_length: 15
v_call: TRBV6-5
clone_size: NA
d_call: TRBD2
j_call: TRBJ2-1
cdr3_nt: TGTGCCAGCAGTTACTCAGGGACTAGCTACAATGAGCAGTTCTTC
cdr3_aa: CASSYSGTSYNEQFF

cdr3_length: 18
v_call: TRBV14
clone_size: NA
d_call: TRBD2
j_call: TRBJ2-3
cdr3_nt: TGTGCCAGCAGCCTCGGGGGGAGACTCATAAAAGAAACAGATACGCAGTATTTT
cdr3_aa: CASSLGGRLIKETDTQYF

cdr3_length: 15
v_call: TRBV19
clone_size: NA
d_call: TRBD1
j_call: TRBJ2-5
cdr3_nt: TGTGCCAGTTCGGGACAGGGGGGAATTTGGGAGACCCAGTACTTC
cdr3_aa: CASSGQGGIWETQYF

cdr3_length: 15
v_call: TRBV19
clone_size: NA
d_call: NA
j_call: TRBJ2-5
cdr3_nt: TGTGCCAGTAGAGACTTAGGGACTGGACAAGAGACCCAGTACTTC
cdr3_aa: CASRDLGTGQETQYF

cdr3_length: 14
v_call: TRBV19
clone_size: NA
d_call: NA
j_call: TRBJ2-1
cdr3_nt: TGTGCCAGTAGTATAGGACAGTCATACAATGAGCAGTTCTTC
cdr3_aa: CASSIGQSYNEQFF

cdr3_length: 14
v_call: TRBV2
clone_size: NA
d_call: TRBD1
j_call: TRBJ2-7
cdr3_nt: TGTGCCAGAGAATTGGCGACAGGGGGGTACGAGCAGTACTTC
cdr3_aa: CARELATGGYEQYF

cdr3_length: 15
v_call: TRBV5-6
clone_size: NA
d_call: TRBD1
j_call: TRBJ2-7
cdr3_nt: TGTGCCAGCAGCTATCCGGGACAGGGGGCCTACGAGCAGTACTTC
cdr3_aa: CASSYPGQGAYEQYF

cdr3_length: 16
v_call: TRBV19
clone_size: NA
d_call: TRBD2
j_call: TRBJ2-1
cdr3_nt: TGTGCCAGTAGTATTAGCGGGACCCCGAGTTACAATGAGCAGTTCTTC
cdr3_aa: CASSISGTPSYNEQFF

cdr3_length: 19
v_call: TRBV5-1
clone_size: NA
d_call: TRBD2
j_call: TRBJ2-1
cdr3_nt: TGCGCCAGCAGCCATAAATGGCCGGGACTAGCGGGAGGACTTAGGGAGCAGTTCTTC
cdr3_aa: CASSHKWPGLAGGLREQFF

cdr3_length: 15
v_call: TRBV7-9
clone_size: once
d_call: TRBD2
j_call: TRBJ2-7
cdr3_nt: TGTGCCAGCAGCTTAGGGGGACTAGCCGTCTACGAGCAGTACTTC
cdr3_aa: CASSLGGLAVYEQYF

cdr3_length: 15
v_call: TRBV23-1
clone_size: NA
d_call: NA
j_call: TRBJ2-4
cdr3_nt: TGCGCCAGCAGTCAGGCTCGGTTAGGGGCAAACATTCAGTACTTC
cdr3_aa: CASSQARLGANIQYF

cdr3_length: 11
v_call: TRBV6-5
clone_size: many
d_call: NA
j_call: TRBJ1-5
cdr3_nt: TGTGCCAGCGGGCTGCATCAGCCCCAGCATTTT
cdr3_aa: CASGLHQPQHF

cdr3_length: 15
v_call: TRBV5-1
clone_size: NA
d_call: TRBD2
j_call: TRBJ2-3
cdr3_nt: TGCGCCAGCACGGGGAGGGGTATGACCACAGATACGCAGTATTTT
cdr3_aa: CASTGRGMTTDTQYF